This T cell receptor (beta chain) was captured in a study of cytomegalovirus exposure and HLA in healthy donors listed by TCRdb under 2017. Study-level background: According to an earlier analysis of a few hundred of the donors, 150 million to 200 million T cells yielded some 120 million unique TCR beta sequences and 250 to 350 Gb of sequence data. An early release that covered 500 to 800 HLA-typed donors contained about 300 gigabases of sequencing data and around 80 million unique TCR sequences. Among the roughly 410 genotyped donors, under 90% belonged to the genetic ancestry cluster associated with self-reported Caucasian donors. The study aimed to test whether signatures of past pathogen exposure could be identified by cataloging public T cell receptors. Using immunosequencing, the study profiled T cell repertoires from around 670 subjects and related those repertoires to cytomegalovirus serostatus. In addition to the first cohort of around 670 subjects, a separate validation cohort of some 120 different subjects was used. High-throughput TCR immunosequencing, statistical association of individual TCRs with disease status, and machine learning were combined to predict cytomegalovirus infection status. In a later analysis, previously published TCR beta repertoires from 666 donors were re-analyzed and high-resolution HLA genotyping was added so that TCR occurrence patterns could be studied. In the later analysis, no new phenotypic data were used to find candidate immune exposures; instead, reliance was placed on TCR beta sequences and their occurrence across donors. An earlier analysis of around 580 of the donors used high-throughput TCR beta sequencing to judge whether each TCR beta V gene segment behaved as functional or pseudogenic. Donor age, sex, ethnicity and CMV serostatus were compiled alongside the repertoire data. Genome-wide SNP genotypes for about 55% of the 666 donors were used in a later genetic analysis, which treated that subset as a discovery cohort. Every discovery cohort repertoire had been produced on one sequencing platform. HLA typing covered class I and class II loci at four-digit resolution. The number of donors typed differed by locus, with roughly 620-630 for A, B, C, DRB1 and DQB1, around 560 for DQA1, over 600 for DPA1, and around 450 for DPB1. Four to six DR-DQ haplotypes were handled as single units for association and clustering, since linkage in the cohort was strong. Across some 400 genotyped donors of the cohort, an average of approximately 200,000 unique TCR beta nucleotide sequences per donor were sequenced, and 15% to 20% of those sequences were non-productive.

What the study reported, not specific to this receptor: A later analysis found that TCR association rates varied across HLA loci, with DRB1 alleles showing the most associated TCRs and HLA-C alleles the fewest. Compared with the 666-donor mean, donors in an Asian-associated ancestry cluster had fewer N-insertions in productive TCRs, according to a later genetic analysis. The classifier was reported to diagnose cytomegalovirus status with high specificity and sensitivity in both the original and validation cohorts. Correlated functional status among segregating V segments might reflect linkage disequilibrium, but an unknown experimental factor could not be ruled out. CMV serostatus was the only immune exposure information available for the cohort. Because HLA typing was unavailable for some donors at each locus, only the typed subset was used in association tests. According to a later analysis, parvovirus B19, influenza, CMV and Epstein-Barr virus appeared linked to several top co-occurrence clusters. A later genetic analysis associated a missense DCLRE1C variant with V-gene and J-gene trimming of TCR beta chains, and an independent cohort replicated the association. When HLA alleles, especially DR and DQ, strongly co-occurred, TCR associations were difficult to assign to individual alleles. In vitro tests confirmed that a few of the cytomegalovirus-associated TCR beta chains recognize cytomegalovirus antigens. Roughly uniform sequencing depth across donors was assumed in presence/absence analyses, although this assumption may not hold. A later analysis found that most CMV-associated TCR beta chains appeared HLA-restricted, with HLA associations seemingly driven largely by CMV exposure. The authors suggested that the approach could potentially be extended to other disease states and immunological phenotypes. An earlier analysis of 587 of the donors showed that most TCR beta V segments appeared in productive rearrangements either about 87% or about 30% of the time, which broadly matched IMGT annotations. A further reported finding was that TCR beta sequences accurately predicted the HLA-A and HLA-B alleles for most subjects in the first cohort. Some IMGT-functional V segments, including TRBV6-2 and TRBV6-3, could not be distinguished by the 87-base-pair reads and were therefore excluded. A later analysis associated 17,000 or so TCR beta sequences with specific HLA alleles at a false discovery rate of 0.05. Compared with equally common non-associated chains, HLA-associated TCR beta chains in a later analysis were more clonally expanded and had lower generation probabilities. A cluster of highly shared sequence variants was judged likely to be a technical artifact of the sequencing pipeline. The study gave a list of over 150 TCR beta chains associated with cytomegalovirus. Most TCR sequences were observed very rarely across donors, whereas some public TCRs were present in many individuals. The earlier analysis of about 600 of the donors excluded roughly 16 rarely observed V segments, including chromosome 9 orphons, because counts were too low. In this cohort, only TCR beta chains were sequenced, and detectable features were limited by the absence of alpha or paired-chain data.

Turning to this clone: No cognate antigen has been identified for it. No clone much larger than this one lies a single base away; base qualities are absent.

The cohort was made up of 666 healthy bone marrow donors. At the time of sampling, every cohort member was nominally healthy, though immune exposures that went unrecorded were likely present. The donor was CMV seronegative and was included in the group of around 320 seronegative cohort members. Every donor gave a peripheral blood sample, and the peripheral blood mononuclear cells from that sample were used for TCR beta sequencing. The Qiagen DNeasy Blood Extraction Kit was used to extract genomic DNA from the blood cell samples. The library was made by the immunoSEQ multiplex PCR assay. A mixture of 60 forward primers for TCR Vbeta segments and 13 reverse primers for TCR Jbeta segments was used in the multiplex PCR. Amplification of the CDR3 region of rearranged TCR beta genes was performed with a multiplex PCR assay on genomic DNA. The Illumina HiSeq System was used to sequence the amplified TCR beta libraries as 87-base-pair reads. The authors' analysis ran thus. A later analysis tallied approximately 87 million unique TCR beta chains across the 700 or so repertoires, and around 10 million of those chains were shared by two or more donors. Raw reads were error-corrected and collapsed into unique sequences with a nearest-neighbor algorithm that merged closely related sequences to remove PCR and sequencing errors. Alignment of CDR3 sequences to IMGT reference sequences was used to assign V, D and J gene segments. For a sequence to be retained, a match of at least six nucleotides was required to both a V gene segment and a J gene segment. A rearrangement was called productive if the CDR3 had no stop codons and remained in frame with V and J, and every other rearrangement was called non-productive. CDR3 was defined by IMGT convention, running from the second conserved V-encoded cysteine to the conserved J-encoded phenylalanine. In an earlier analysis of around 640 of the donors, sequences lacking an unambiguous match to a single V gene segment were excluded. An earlier analysis of about 590 of the donors classified V segments as functional when productive rearrangements were above 56.7% and as segregating when the standard deviation between donors was above 5%. A statistical classification framework was built to diagnose cytomegalovirus status from the catalog of TCR beta chain sequences. In a later analysis, V and J genes were assigned by comparing TCR nucleotide sequences against IMGT/GENE-DB human TR gene sequences. Using the TCRdist pipeline, a later analysis assigned CDR3 sequences along with most-parsimonious VDJ recombination scenarios. A later analysis defined each TCR beta chain by its CDR3 amino acid sequence plus V-gene family, and excluded reads lacking a unique V-gene family. In a later analysis, several hundred highly shared, low-generation-probability nucleotide sequences were removed to address suspected cross-contamination and a sequencing artifact. In a later analysis, a clonal expansion index for each public chain was calculated from normalized within-repertoire ranks of inferred template counts. A later analysis computed generation probabilities with a VDJ recombination model fitted to out-of-frame rearrangements, and checked the results against IGoR. A later analysis scored TCR-TCR, TCR-HLA and TCR-CMV co-occurrence with hypergeometric tests, applying a repertoire-size bias correction to TCR pairs. In a later analysis, false discovery rates were estimated by permuting HLA or CMV assignments 20 times. In a later analysis, co-occurring TCRs were grouped with DBSCAN, and TCRdist sequence similarity was added when clustering was performed within HLA-allele-positive subsets. Co-occurrence clustering excluded repertoires with fewer than 30,000 or more than 120,000 public chains, plus five with anomalous nucleotide sharing. TCRdb's version of the immuneACCESS table is confined to in-frame rearrangements and falls short of the full clone set. An unresolved V gene accounts for under half of the shortfall where checked; the remainder is of unknown origin. D and trimming were read from the DNA, whereas the V and J calls and clone size are those reported in that table. For this sample there are a few hundred thousand clones; more than 60% appear just once. The ten largest make up roughly 16% of the sample.

Germline trimming: 7 bases from V, 6 bases from J; junction bases outside gene matches: 7. Including the terminal cysteine and phenylalanine, the CDR3 comprises 12 residues. The read is trimmed to its CDR3 DNA, 36 bases read in frame from base 1. For CDR1 and CDR2, the germline V gene lists SQVTM and ANQGSEA. The sequence was collected from a man in his forties in good health and CMV-seronegative. Sequences were obtained from PBMCs. The V and J segments used are TRBV29-1 and TRBJ1-1, and 8 junction bases match TRBD1. The DNA sequence is given as TGCAGCGCCCGTGACAGGGGACCTGAAGCTTTCTTT. Its coded protein is CSARDRGPEAFF.